Each of the 30 T cell receptor beta chains below was sequenced from the same sample in a study of cytomegalovirus exposure and HLA in healthy donors. The PCR employed 60 Vbeta primers together with 13 Jbeta primers. Assay used: immunoSEQ multiplex PCR; TCRdb lists only in-frame clones, some missing. The repertoire holds approximately 140,000 clones, with 70% to 80% as singletons. Sequencing input: PBMCs. The receptors shown here come from a human donor in good health.

A remark on this clone: At one boundary the junction diverges from the germline segment, which might be a read error. The chain recombines TRBV9 with TRBJ2-2, with 9 bases that match TRBD1. CDR3 length equals 14 residues. CDR1 SGDLS and CDR2 YYNGEE come from the germline V gene. The CDR3: CASRGQGWTGGLFF. CDR3 DNA: TGTGCCAGCAGAGGACAGGGGTGGACCGGGGGGCTGTTTTTT.

The CDR3 region has the DNA TGTGCCAGCAGTTACTTTAGGGGGGGAAACGAGCAGTACTTC. Protein sequence: CASSYFRGGNEQYF. The chain uses TRBV6-6 and TRBJ2-7, with D perhaps matching TRBD2 (7 bases). Trimming pared 1 base from V and 5 bases from J, leaving 12 bases between. The CDR3 sequence is 14 residues long. Germline V gives CDR1 MNHNY, CDR2 SVGAGI (reference sequence).

V is TRBV2 and J is TRBJ1-1; no clear D. V was clipped by 3 bases and J by 3 bases, with 11 bases between them. Germline V gene lookup returns CDR1 SNHLY and CDR2 FYNNEI. CDR3 length equals 14 residues. The CDR3 bases are TGTGCCAGCAGTGATGGGAGGACGGACACTGAAGCTTTCTTT. Translating it yields CASSDGRTDTEAFF.

The chain combines TRBV19 with TRBJ2-1, with a possible D match to TRBD1 (6 bases). V dropped 6 bases and J dropped 7 bases, with 16 bases sitting between them. CDR1 LNHDA and CDR2 SQIVND come from the germline V gene (reference sequence). The CDR3 covers 14 residues. CDR3 sequence (DNA): TGTGCCAGTAGAAAGGGGGTGCTGGCTAATGAGCAGTTCTTC. This sequence encodes CASRKGVLANEQFF.

This clone was counted between two and nine times. This rearrangement joins TRBV7-2 to TRBJ1-2; 8 bases align to TRBD1. V was pared by 4 bases and J by 4 bases, with 11 bases of the junction left unmatched. Germline lookup yields CDR1 SGHTA and CDR2 FQGNSA. The CDR3 is made up of 16 amino acids. This chain's CDR3 is CASSYHLDREVYGYTF. CDR3 in DNA: TGTGCCAGCAGCTACCATTTGGACAGGGAGGTCTATGGCTACACCTTC.

The V gene is TRBV28, the J gene TRBJ2-1; D is perhaps TRBD1 (6 bases). CDR1 and CDR2 from the germline V gene are MDHEN and SYDVKM. This CDR3 has 12 amino acids. V gave up 4 bases and J gave up 8 bases, with 9 bases separating them. In DNA, the CDR3 is TGTGCCAGCAGTTCACAGGGCTATGAGCAGTTCTTC. Protein product: CASSSQGYEQFF. Drawing the rest from reference TRBV28 and TRBJ2-1, the complete variable domain is DVKVTQSSRYLVKRTGEKVFLECVQDMDHENMFWYRQDPGLGLRLIYFSYDVKMKEKGDIPEGYSVSREKKERFSLILESASTNQTSMYLCASSSQGYEQFFGPGTRLTVL.

The chain joins TRBV5-4 to TRBJ2-3, with 10 bases matching TRBD1. This CDR3 has 16 residues. Germline trimming cut 5 bases from V and 1 base from J; bases unmatched to any gene: 7. Germline CDR1 reads SGHNT; CDR2 reads YYREEE (reference sequence). The CDR3 region is CASSTPGTGGTDTQYF. The CDR3 nucleotides are TGTGCCAGCAGTACTCCCGGGACAGGGGGCACAGATACGCAGTATTTT.

This clone came up once. V usage is TRBV6-1 and J usage is TRBJ2-1; 9 bases agree with TRBD2. The length of the CDR3 is 15 residues. Germline V gene sequence: CDR1 MNHNS, CDR2 SASEGT. V shed 4 bases, J shed 9 bases, and the junction held 10 bases outside the gene matches. The CDR3 sequence: CASSVLRGGEGEQFF. CDR3 DNA: TGTGCCAGCAGTGTCCTACGCGGGGGGGAGGGTGAGCAGTTCTTC.

This clone has just a few counts. J is TRBJ2-7 and V is TRBV28, with TRBD1 matching over 8 bases. The junction had 6 bases not matched to a gene; V was cut back by 4 bases and J by 4 bases. Germline V lookup: CDR1 MDHEN, CDR2 SYDVKM. The CDR3 is made up of 14 amino acids. The CDR3 bases are TGTGCCAGCAGTTCGCCCCGGACAGGGTACGAGCAGTACTTC. Amino acids: CASSSPRTGYEQYF.

The rearrangement links TRBV6-6 to TRBJ2-7, with D perhaps matching TRBD2 (6 bases). From germline, CDR1 is MNHNY and CDR2 SVGAGI (reference sequence). This CDR3 contains 13 residues. Trimming took off 7 bases at V and 4 bases at J, with 14 bases between the two ends. The CDR3 protein is CASISGGGYEQYF. CDR3 nucleotides: TGTGCCAGCATTAGCGGTGGTGGGTACGAGCAGTACTTC.

V and J are TRBV6-5 and TRBJ1-2, with 7 bases that match TRBD1. The CDR3 runs to 14 residues. Germline values: CDR1 MNHEY, CDR2 SVGAGI. J gave up 5 bases and V 5 bases, and 8 bases lay outside the gene matches. The CDR3 is CASSTLGQSYGYTF. CDR3 DNA sequence: TGTGCCAGCAGTACCCTGGGACAGAGTTATGGCTACACCTTC.

V gene TRBV6-6 combines with J gene TRBJ1-1, with a possible D match to TRBD1 (5 bases). The germline V and J ends were trimmed by 1 base and 3 bases, with 12 bases remaining between them. This CDR3 is built from 15 residues. CDR1 is MNHNY and CDR2 is SVGAGI in the germline V gene (reference sequence). CDR3 in amino acids: CASSYFGREDTEAFF. CDR3 DNA sequence: TGTGCCAGCAGTTACTTCGGCAGGGAGGACACTGAAGCTTTCTTT.

V usage is TRBV5-1 and J usage is TRBJ2-5; D is possibly TRBD2 (6 bases). CDR1 and CDR2 from the germline V gene are SGHRS and YFSETQ. The V and J ends lost 4 bases and 2 bases respectively, with 15 bases between them. The CDR3 is 15 amino acids. CDR3 in amino acids: CASSDSQTRQETQYF. The CDR3, as DNA: TGCGCCAGCAGCGACTCCCAGACTAGACAAGAGACCCAGTACTTC.

The chain has TRBV2 and TRBJ2-7; the D gene is possibly TRBD2 (5 bases). V was cut by 6 bases and J by 2 bases, with 11 bases left in between. Germline V lookup: CDR1 SNHLY, CDR2 FYNNEI. CDR3 length: 13 residues. CDR3: CASRKDGTYEQYF. CDR3 in DNA: TGTGCCAGCAGAAAGGACGGGACCTACGAGCAGTACTTC.

This chain links TRBV19 with TRBJ2-6; TRBD2 matches at 7 bases. Germline V gene sequence: CDR1 LNHDA, CDR2 SQIVND (reference sequence). V shed 6 bases and J 0 bases; nucleotides not matched to a gene: 8. This CDR3 region has 17 residues. The DNA of the CDR3 is TGTGCCAGTAGAAACGTAGCGGGTCACTCTGGGGCCAACGTCCTGACTTTC. It codes for CASRNVAGHSGANVLTF.

J is TRBJ1-2 and V is TRBV7-8; 10 bases line up with TRBD1. The CDR3 has 18 amino acids. V gave up 5 bases and J gave up 3 bases; unmatched junction bases: 15. Looked up from germline, CDR1 is SGHVS and CDR2 is FQNEAQ. The CDR3 sequence is CASSLYLVPDRGDYGYTF. In nucleotides, the CDR3 is TGTGCCAGCAGCCTCTATCTGGTTCCGGACAGGGGGGACTATGGCTACACCTTC.

The J gene is TRBJ2-7, the V gene TRBV4-2, with 14 positions matching TRBD2. Per the germline V gene, CDR1 is LGHNA and CDR2 is YNFKEQ. The V and J ends lost 0 bases and 3 bases, in that order; junction bases with no gene match: 7. The CDR3 consists of 18 residues. CDR3 bases: TGTGCCAGCAGCCAAGAAGGTGGGGGACTAGCGGGAGTCTACGAGCAGTACTTC. Residues: CASSQEGGGLAGVYEQYF.

This clone was recorded once. This chain connects TRBV28 to TRBJ1-1, with D perhaps TRBD1 (6 bases). The V and J ends lost 6 bases and 2 bases respectively, with 16 bases between them. Looked up from germline, CDR1 is MDHEN and CDR2 is SYDVKM. This CDR3 is built from 15 residues. The CDR3 sequence: CASRQHRDTNTEAFF. The CDR3 DNA reads TGTGCCAGCAGACAACACCGGGACACTAACACTGAAGCTTTCTTT.

This chain joins TRBV5-1 and TRBJ2-7; 9 nucleotides align to TRBD2. This CDR3 is 16 amino acids long. Unmatched junction bases numbered 6, after V lost 0 bases and J lost 2 bases. Germline values: CDR1 SGHRS, CDR2 YFSETQ. CDR3 protein: CASSLERLAATYEQYF. CDR3 coding DNA: TGCGCCAGCAGCTTGGAACGACTAGCGGCTACCTACGAGCAGTACTTC.

The chain is built from TRBV4-2 and TRBJ2-1, with 8 nucleotides matching TRBD2. This CDR3 spans 17 amino acids. CDR1 and CDR2 (germline): LGHNA, YNFKEQ. V lost 1 base and J lost 3; bases outside the gene matches: 8. CDR3 sequence reads: CASSQVSGGGHYNEQFF. Written as DNA, the CDR3 is TGTGCCAGCAGCCAAGTAAGCGGGGGAGGCCACTACAATGAGCAGTTCTTC.

This chain links TRBV7-8 with TRBJ1-5; the match to TRBD1 covers 7 bases. With V trimmed by 1 base and J by 3 bases, 9 bases remained unmatched. In germline, CDR1 is SGHVS, CDR2 FQNEAQ. This CDR3 has 17 residues. The CDR3 DNA is TGTGCCAGCAGCTTAGGAGGCACAGGGGTCCCCAATCAGCCCCAGCATTTT. It codes for CASSLGGTGVPNQPQHF.

The V gene is TRBV4-3, the J gene TRBJ1-2; 12 bases align to TRBD1. Germline lookup yields CDR1 LGHNA and CDR2 YSLEER. The CDR3 covers 16 residues. V gave up 0 bases and J gave up 2 bases; unmatched junction bases: 1. CDR3 loop: CASSQEGTGGNYGYTF. The CDR3 DNA is TGCGCCAGCAGCCAAGAAGGGACAGGGGGCAACTATGGCTACACCTTC.

About this clone itself: Mismatch with germline at one junction end may stem from a read error. CDR3 in amino acids: CASSSGGPLNYGYPF. The CDR3 nucleotides read TGTGCCAGCAGTTCCGGGGGGCCCCTTAACTATGGCTACCCCTTC. The chain links TRBV28 to TRBJ1-2, with TRBD1 as a possible D gene (6 bases). The CDR3 totals 15 residues. Germline-derived CDR1 and CDR2 are MDHEN and SYDVKM.

The rearrangement links TRBV7-2 to TRBJ2-3; D possibly corresponds to TRBD2 (6 bases). V gave up 6 bases and J gave up 1 base, with 11 bases separating them. Looked up from germline, CDR1 is SGHTA and CDR2 is FQGNSA. The CDR3 sequence is 14 residues long. The CDR3 nucleotides read TGTGCCAGCAGGTCCTCGGGAGGCACAGATACGCAGTATTTT. It codes for CASRSSGGTDTQYF.

CDR3 region: CATSRGGGISNQPQHF. DNA for the CDR3: TGTGCCACCAGCAGAGGCGGGGGGATAAGCAATCAGCCCCAGCATTTT. The chain uses TRBV15 and TRBJ1-5; TRBD1 might be the D (5 bases). V was trimmed by 1 base and J by 1 base, leaving 11 bases between them. Per germline, CDR1 LNHNV and CDR2 YYDKDF (reference sequence). The CDR3 is 16 amino acids.

The chain recombines TRBV28 with TRBJ1-5, with D possibly being TRBD1 (6 bases). Per the germline V gene, CDR1 is MDHEN and CDR2 is SYDVKM. Trimming removed 3 bases from V and 6 bases from J, with 18 bases in between. This CDR3 is built from 16 residues. CDR3 amino acids: CASSLTPGGLIQPQHF. The CDR3 DNA reads TGTGCCAGCAGTTTGACTCCTGGGGGCTTGATTCAGCCCCAGCATTTT.

This clone was picked up one time. This chain links TRBV6-5 with TRBJ2-7, with TRBD1 identical over 7 bases. Germline lookup yields CDR1 MNHEY and CDR2 SVGAGI. This CDR3 is 14 amino acids long. With 4 bases clipped from V and 8 bases from J, the junction kept 11 bases outside the gene matches. CDR3 coding DNA: TGTGCCAGCAGTTTGGGGTCACAGGGGCTCAAGCAGTACTTC. Residues: CASSLGSQGLKQYF.

This sequence joins TRBV6-5 and TRBJ2-1; no reliable D call. The CDR3 has 14 residues. V was pared by 0 bases and J by 8 bases, with 11 bases between. Germline V lookup: CDR1 MNHEY, CDR2 SVGAGI. CDR3 amino acids: CASSYSPRTYEQFF. The CDR3 coding sequence is TGTGCCAGCAGTTACTCGCCGCGTACGTATGAGCAGTTCTTC.

This clone was observed a few times. The sample has other DNA sequences that encode this CDR3 too. The V call is TRBV4-1, the J call TRBJ1-1; weak D call: TRBD1 (5 bases). The germline gives CDR1 MGHRA, CDR2 YSYEKL. The germline V and J ends were trimmed by 1 base and 1 base, with 7 bases remaining between them. This CDR3 comprises 14 residues. For the CDR3, the DNA is TGCGCCAGCAGCCAAGCGGGGGGGAACACTGAAGCTTTCTTT. This sequence encodes CASSQAGGNTEAFF.

This chain uses TRBV28 with TRBJ2-5; unclear D gene. Trimming shortened V by 5 bases and J by 7 bases, and 17 bases separated the two germline ends. Germline V gene data show CDR1 as MDHEN and CDR2 as SYDVKM. CDR3 length equals 14 residues. CDR3 sequence (DNA): TGTGCCAGCAGTCCCACAGCCGTCGTGAGGACCCAGTACTTC. Protein: CASSPTAVVRTQYF.